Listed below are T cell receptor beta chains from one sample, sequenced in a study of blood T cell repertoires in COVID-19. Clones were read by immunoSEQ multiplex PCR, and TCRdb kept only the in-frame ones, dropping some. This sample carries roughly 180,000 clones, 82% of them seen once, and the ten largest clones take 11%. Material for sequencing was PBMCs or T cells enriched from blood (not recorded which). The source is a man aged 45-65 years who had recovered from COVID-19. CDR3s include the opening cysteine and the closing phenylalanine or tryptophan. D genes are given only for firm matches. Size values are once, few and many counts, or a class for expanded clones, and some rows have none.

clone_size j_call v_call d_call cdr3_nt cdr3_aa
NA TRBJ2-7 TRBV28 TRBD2 TGTGCCAGCAGTTTCCGCGGGAGGAGCTCCTACGAGCAGTACTTC CASSFRGRSSYEQYF
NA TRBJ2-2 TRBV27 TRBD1 TGTGCCAGCAGGACGAGACCCGCAGGGGGCGCTTTTCACACCGGGGAGCTGTTTTTT CASRTRPAGGAFHTGELFF
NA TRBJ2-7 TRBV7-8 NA TGTGCCAGCAGCTTTGACAACAGGGACGTTTTTTTAGAGCAGTACTTC CASSFDNRDVFLEQYF
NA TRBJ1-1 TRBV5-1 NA TGCGCCAGCAGCTCCACGGGGGGGGCTTGGGAAGCTTTCTTT CASSSTGGAWEAFF
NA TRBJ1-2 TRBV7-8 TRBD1 TGTGCCAGCAGCTTCGCAGGGGGCTACTATGGCTACACCTTC CASSFAGGYYGYTF
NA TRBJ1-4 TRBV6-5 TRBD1 TGTGCCAGCAGTCGCCGGGGACAGGGCGCTGGAAAACTGTTTTTT CASSRRGQGAGKLFF
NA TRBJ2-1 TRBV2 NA TGTGCCAGCAGTGTGTTGGCGGCCTCCTACAATGAGCAGTTCTTC CASSVLAASYNEQFF
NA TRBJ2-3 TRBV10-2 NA TGCGCCAGCAGTGAGCAAGGGGGAGATACGCAGTATTTT CASSEQGGDTQYF
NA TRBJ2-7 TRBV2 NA TGTGCCAGCAGTGAAGCCGGGACACCGATCTACGAGCAGTACTTC CASSEAGTPIYEQYF
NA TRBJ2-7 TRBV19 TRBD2 TGTGCCAGTAGGAGTCTAGCGGGGGGGCCCTACGAGCAGTACTTC CASRSLAGGPYEQYF
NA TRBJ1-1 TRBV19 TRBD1 TGTGCCAGTAGTACCCGGACAGGGGGCGCGGGTACTGAAGCTTTCTTT CASSTRTGGAGTEAFF
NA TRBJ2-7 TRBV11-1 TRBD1 TGTGCCAGCAGCTCGGGGACAGGGACCTACGAGCAGTACTTC CASSSGTGTYEQYF
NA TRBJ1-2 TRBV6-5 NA TGTGCCAGCATTTTACAGGGTATTGCTCAGGGCTACACCTTC CASILQGIAQGYTF
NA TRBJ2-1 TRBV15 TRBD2 TGTGCCACCAGCAACCGACTGGGGGGGTCTTTTGAGCAGTTCTTC CATSNRLGGSFEQFF
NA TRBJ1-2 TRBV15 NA TGTGCCACCTCCTGGGTAGAGGGCTATGGCTACACCTTC CATSWVEGYGYTF
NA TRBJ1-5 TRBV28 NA TGTGCCAGCAGGGAACGGGGTCGAGGCAATCAGCCCCAGCATTTT CASRERGRGNQPQHF
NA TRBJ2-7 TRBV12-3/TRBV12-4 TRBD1 TGTGCCAGCGGGACAGGAGGTTACGAGCAGTACTTC CASGTGGYEQYF
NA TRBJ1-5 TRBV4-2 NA TGTGCCAGCAGCCAAGATTCGGGGGGAGGTCAGCCCCAGCATTTT CASSQDSGGGQPQHF
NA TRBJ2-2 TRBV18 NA TGTGCCAGCTCACCAGAAGCGGCACCCACCGGGGAGCTGTTTTTT CASSPEAAPTGELFF
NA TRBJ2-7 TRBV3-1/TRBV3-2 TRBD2 TGTGCCAGCAGCCCGGTGACTAGCGGGACTTCCTACGAGCAGTACTTC CASSPVTSGTSYEQYF
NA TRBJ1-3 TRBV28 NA TGTGCCAGCAGTTTGGACGGGGGGTTATACACCATATATTTT CASSLDGGLYTIYF
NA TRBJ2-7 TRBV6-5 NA TGTGCCAGCCGGGCAGGGGGGTACGAGCAGTACTTC CASRAGGYEQYF
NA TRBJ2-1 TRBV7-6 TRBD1 TGTGCCAGCAGCCCAATGACAGGGGGCGGTGAGCAGTTCTTC CASSPMTGGGEQFF
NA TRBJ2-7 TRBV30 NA TGTGCCTGGAGGACTGGCTACGAGCAGTACTTC CAWRTGYEQYF
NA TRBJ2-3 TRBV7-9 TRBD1 TGTGCCAGCAGCCTTTCGGTAGGACAGGGCATTAAAGATACGCAGTATTTT CASSLSVGQGIKDTQYF
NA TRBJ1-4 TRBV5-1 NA TGCGCCAGCGCCAGCACAGGTATTGATGAAAAACTGTTTTTT CASASTGIDEKLFF
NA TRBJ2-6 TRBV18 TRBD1 TGTGCCACCCGGGACAGGAACTCTGGGGCCAACGTCCTGACTTTC CATRDRNSGANVLTF
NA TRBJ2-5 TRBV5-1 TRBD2 TGCGCCAGCAGCTTTTATTCGGGGGGGAAAGAGACCCAGTACTTC CASSFYSGGKETQYF
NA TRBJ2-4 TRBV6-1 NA TGTGCCAGCAGTGAAGCGACTTCCATTCAGTACTTC CASSEATSIQYF
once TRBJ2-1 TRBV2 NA TGTGCCAGCAGCGGACAGCCCCCCTACAATGAGCAGTTCTTC CASSGQPPYNEQFF
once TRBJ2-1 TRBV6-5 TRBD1 TGTGCCGCTCAGAGGGGACAGGGGTACAATGAGCAGTTCTTC CAAQRGQGYNEQFF
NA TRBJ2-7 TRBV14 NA TGTGCCAGCAGCCACGAACAGAGCTCCTACGAGCAGTACTTC CASSHEQSSYEQYF
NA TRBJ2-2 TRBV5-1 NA TGCGCCAGCAGCCAGGACAGTAACACCGGGGAGCTGTTTTTT CASSQDSNTGELFF
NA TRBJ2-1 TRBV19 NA TGTGCCAGTAGTATCTGGTCAGGGGTTGGGAATGAGCAGTTCTTC CASSIWSGVGNEQFF
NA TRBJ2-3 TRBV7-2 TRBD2 TGTGCCAGCAGCTTAGTGGGGACTAGCGGGAGTATGACAGATACGCAGTATTTT CASSLVGTSGSMTDTQYF
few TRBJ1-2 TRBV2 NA TGTGCCAGCAGCGAGCAGTCGGGAGGCTACACCTTC CASSEQSGGYTF
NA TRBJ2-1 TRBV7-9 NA TGTGCCAGCACCCCCGCAGGGAATGAGCAGTTCTTC CASTPAGNEQFF
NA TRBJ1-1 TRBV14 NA TGTGCCAGCAGCCCCCAGGGGACCCGGAACACTGAAGCTTTCTTT CASSPQGTRNTEAFF
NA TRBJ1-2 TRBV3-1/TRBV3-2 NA TGTGCCAGCAGCCCCACCCGGGGAGGTACAACAGGTGGCTACACCTTC CASSPTRGGTTGGYTF
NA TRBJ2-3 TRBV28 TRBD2 TGTGCCAGCAGTTTAGCGGGAGGGGATGATACGCAGTATTTT CASSLAGGDDTQYF
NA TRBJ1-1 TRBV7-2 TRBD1 TGTGCCAGCAGCCCGAGACAGGGCATGAACACTGAAGCTTTCTTT CASSPRQGMNTEAFF
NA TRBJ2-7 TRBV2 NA TGTGCCAGCAGTGGGACGTATCAGGGGGAGCAGTACTTC CASSGTYQGEQYF
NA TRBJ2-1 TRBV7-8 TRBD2 TGTGCCAGCAGCCGGGGGGAGGTGAGGGAGCAGTTCTTC CASSRGEVREQFF
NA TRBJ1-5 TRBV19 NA TGTGCCAGTAGTGTGGCCGAATCCCAGCATTTT CASSVAESQHF
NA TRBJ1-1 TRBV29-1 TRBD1 TGCAGCGTCTCGAAGACAGGGGGAGCAACTGAAGCTTTCTTT CSVSKTGGATEAFF
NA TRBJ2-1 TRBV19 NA TGTGCCAGTAGTATAAGCGCCCACAATGAGCAGTTCTTC CASSISAHNEQFF
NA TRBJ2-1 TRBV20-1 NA TGCAGTGCTAGTGAGGGCTTAGAGCTCTACAATGAGCAGTTCTTC CSASEGLELYNEQFF
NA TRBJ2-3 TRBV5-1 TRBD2 TGCGCCAGCAGCTTGGTACTAGCGGGGCCCACAGATACGCAGTATTTT CASSLVLAGPTDTQYF
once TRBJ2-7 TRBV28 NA TGTGCCAGCAGTTTACACGGCGGGGAGCAGTACTTC CASSLHGGEQYF
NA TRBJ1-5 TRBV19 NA TGTGCCAGTAGAGACCGGGGGGGAGGGAGCAATCAGCCCCAGCATTTT CASRDRGGGSNQPQHF
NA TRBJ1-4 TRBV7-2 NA TGTGCCAGCAGCTTAGAGGGGGGGGGTGAAAAACTGTTTTTT CASSLEGGGEKLFF
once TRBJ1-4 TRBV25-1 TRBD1 TGTGCCAGCAGTGGAAAGGACAGGGGGCCAACTAATGAAAAACTGTTTTTT CASSGKDRGPTNEKLFF
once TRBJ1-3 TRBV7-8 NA TGTGCCAGCAGCTTATCGGTCCCGGGTTCAGGAAACACCATATATTTT CASSLSVPGSGNTIYF
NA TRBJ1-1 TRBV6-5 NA TGTGCCAGCAGTACCTGGACATCAATGAACACTGAAGCTTTCTTT CASSTWTSMNTEAFF
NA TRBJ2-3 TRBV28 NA TGTGCCAGCAGTTTATCCTCGGAGACTTCGAATTTT CASSLSSETSNF
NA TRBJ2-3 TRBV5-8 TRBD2 TGTGCCAGCAGCTTAGGGCTAGCGGCCCGCACAGATACGCAGTATTTT CASSLGLAARTDTQYF
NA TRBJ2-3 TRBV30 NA TGTGCCTGGAGTCCAGGGGACGAGACGGATACGCAGTATTTT CAWSPGDETDTQYF
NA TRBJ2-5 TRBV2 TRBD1 TGTGCCAGCGTTAGGACAGGGGACCAAGAGACCCAGTACTTC CASVRTGDQETQYF